Listed here are 3 T cell receptor beta chains from one sample, sequenced in a study of Graves' ophthalmopathy and Graves' hyperthyroidism. Amplification targeted the TCR beta CDR3 regions, with RNA transcripts as the source material. RT-PCR in the first round used HTBI primers; a second-round multiplex PCR followed. TCRdb called the multiplex PCR reads again in MiXCR, with one record for every CDR3 protein. The sample contains about 640,000 distinct CDR3 sequences, under 50% of which appear only once. Sequencing used peripheral blood. The receptors here all came from an adult man with Graves' ophthalmopathy.

This clonotype showed up many times. J is TRBJ1-6 and V is TRBV19; no firm D call. V dropped 1 base and J dropped 10 bases, with 14 bases sitting between them. The germline gives CDR1 LNHDA, CDR2 SQIVND (reference sequence). There are 15 residues in the CDR3. In nucleotides, the CDR3 is TGTGCCAGTAGTATAGCCCCCACAGACGGCTCACCCCTCCACTTT. It is translated as CASSIAPTDGSPLHF.

This clonotype has a handful of counts. This rearrangement joins TRBV19 to TRBJ1-5, with 10 bases that match TRBD1. The CDR3 length is 14 residues. Trimming at V came to 6 bases and at J to 7 bases, leaving 6 bases not matched to a gene. Germline CDR1 reads LNHDA; CDR2 reads SQIVND (reference sequence). The CDR3 nucleotides are TGTGCCAGTAGGACAGGGGGCTTCAGGCAGCCCCAGCATTTT. Its translation is CASRTGGFRQPQHF. Drawing the rest from reference TRBV19 and TRBJ1-5, the complete variable domain is DGGITQSPKYLFRKEGQNVTLSCEQNLNHDAMYWYRQDPGQGLRLIYYSQIVNDFQKGDIAEGYSVSREKKESFPLTVTSAQKNPTAFYLCASRTGGFRQPQHFGDGTRLSIL.

This clonotype was seen at least ten times. The chain recombines TRBV24-1 with TRBJ1-2, with D perhaps TRBD1 (5 bases). Germline assignment: CDR1 KGHDR and CDR2 SFDVKD. V was shortened by 6 bases and J by 8 bases, with 9 bases between the two germline ends. The CDR3 is made up of 11 amino acids. The CDR3 here is CATSHRDGYTF. CDR3 coding DNA: TGTGCCACCAGTCATCGGGACGGCTACACCTTC.